This TCR beta chain was retrieved from a study of blood T cell repertoires in COVID-19. The overall study: T cells, B-cell-depleted T cells, or PBMCs supplied cDNA or gDNA.

The CDR3 sequence is 13 residues long. Looked up from germline, CDR1 is GTSNPN and CDR2 is SVGIG (reference sequence). Trimming removed 3 bases from V and 8 bases from J, with 16 bases in between. Sequencing was performed with immunoSEQ multiplex PCR; in TCRdb, only in-frame clones are kept and a portion is missing. The profile shows fewer than 700,000 clones, roughly 89% of them singletons. This clone showed up just a few times. This receptor was identified in a woman in her forties or fifties with COVID-19, enrolled during active disease. The chain uses TRBV30 and TRBJ1-1; unclear D gene. Sequenced input: peripheral blood. CDR3 amino acids: CAWSWSASREAFF. The CDR3 DNA is TGTGCCTGGAGCTGGTCAGCGTCCCGCGAAGCTTTCTTT.